This T cell receptor beta chain stems from a study of T cell changes during pregnancy in multiple sclerosis. Clones were sequenced by immunoSEQ multiplex PCR, and TCRdb holds only the in-frame ones, with some missing. This sample has tens of thousands of clones; approximately 86% occur once, and the top ten carry about 0.7%. With 5 bases clipped from V and 2 bases from J, the junction kept 7 bases outside the gene matches. Germline CDR1 MNHNY, CDR2 SVGAGI (reference sequence). The CDR3 length is 15 residues. The chain recombines TRBV6-6 with TRBJ1-1; 8 nucleotides align to TRBD1. This TCR was recovered from a female donor in good health, enrolled as a control in a pregnancy study. The sample in question was CD4+ T cells from peripheral blood mononuclear cells, obtained in the first trimester of pregnancy. The CDR3 sequence is CASSGGDRTNTEAFF. In DNA form, the CDR3 reads TGTGCCAGCAGTGGGGGGGACAGGACTAACACTGAAGCTTTCTTT.